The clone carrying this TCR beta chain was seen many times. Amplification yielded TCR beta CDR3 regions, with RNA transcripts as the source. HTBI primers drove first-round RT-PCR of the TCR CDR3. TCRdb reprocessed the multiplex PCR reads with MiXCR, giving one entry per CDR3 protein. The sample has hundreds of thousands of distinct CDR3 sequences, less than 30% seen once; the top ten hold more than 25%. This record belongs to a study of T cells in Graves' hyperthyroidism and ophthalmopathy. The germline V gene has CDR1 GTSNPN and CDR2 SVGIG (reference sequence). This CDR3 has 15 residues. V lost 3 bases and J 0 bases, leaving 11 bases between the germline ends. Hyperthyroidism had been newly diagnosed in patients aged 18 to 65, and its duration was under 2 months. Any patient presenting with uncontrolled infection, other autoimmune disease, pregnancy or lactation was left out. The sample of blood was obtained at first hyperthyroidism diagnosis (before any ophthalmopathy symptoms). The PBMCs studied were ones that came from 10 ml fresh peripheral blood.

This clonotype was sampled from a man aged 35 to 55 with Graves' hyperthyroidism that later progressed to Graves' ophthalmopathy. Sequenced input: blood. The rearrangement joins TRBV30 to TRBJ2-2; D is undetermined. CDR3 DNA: TGTGCCTGGAGGCACACAGAACCGAACACCGGGGAGCTGTTTTTT. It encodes CAWRHTEPNTGELFF.